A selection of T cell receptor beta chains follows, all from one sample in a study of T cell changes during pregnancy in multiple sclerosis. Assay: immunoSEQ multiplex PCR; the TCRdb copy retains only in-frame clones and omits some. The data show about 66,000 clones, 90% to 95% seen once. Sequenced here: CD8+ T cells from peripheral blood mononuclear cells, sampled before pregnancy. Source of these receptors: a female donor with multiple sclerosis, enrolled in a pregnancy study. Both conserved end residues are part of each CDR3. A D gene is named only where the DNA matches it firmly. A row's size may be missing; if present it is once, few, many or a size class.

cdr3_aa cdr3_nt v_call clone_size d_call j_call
CASSQEGAGEQYF TGCGCCAGCAGCCAAGAAGGGGCAGGCGAGCAGTACTTC TRBV4-1 once NA TRBJ2-7
CASSQEGPAGSYGYTF TGCGCCAGCAGCCAAGAAGGGCCGGCGGGGAGTTATGGCTACACCTTC TRBV4-1 NA NA TRBJ1-2
CASHDTDDQPQHF TGTGCCAGCCATGACACCGATGATCAGCCCCAGCATTTT TRBV2 NA NA TRBJ1-5
CASSPRQGELSPLHF TGTGCCAGCAGCCCCCGTCAGGGGGAGCTTTCACCCCTCCACTTT TRBV9 NA TRBD1 TRBJ1-6
CASAKSSYNEQFF TGTGCCAGCGCAAAGAGCTCCTACAATGAGCAGTTCTTC TRBV27 NA NA TRBJ2-1
CASSSGGAEAFF TGTGCCAGCAGCTCGGGGGGGGCTGAAGCTTTCTTT TRBV11-3 NA NA TRBJ1-1
CASSSLSSGTDTQYF TGTGCCAGCAGCTCTTTGTCTAGCGGCACAGATACGCAGTATTTT TRBV5-4 once NA TRBJ2-3
CASSSEGLAGGEQFF TGTGCCAGCAGCTCTGAGGGACTAGCGGGAGGAGAGCAGTTCTTC TRBV7-3 NA TRBD2 TRBJ2-1
CASGPGSTASEAFF TGTGCCAGCGGCCCGGGTAGCACGGCGAGTGAAGCTTTCTTT TRBV9 NA NA TRBJ1-1
CASSQFRGQGFEAFF TGTGCCAGCAGCCAATTCCGGGGACAGGGTTTTGAAGCTTTCTTT TRBV14 NA TRBD1 TRBJ1-1
CASSETGGSNQPQHF TGTGCCAGCAGTGAGACAGGGGGAAGCAATCAGCCCCAGCATTTT TRBV2 NA TRBD1 TRBJ1-5
CASSLTGFSNQPQHF TGTGCCAGCAGTCTTACAGGTTTTAGCAATCAGCCCCAGCATTTT TRBV27 NA NA TRBJ1-5
CASSPGNRVNYGYTF TGTGCCAGCAGCCCCGGGAACAGGGTTAACTATGGCTACACCTTC TRBV13 NA NA TRBJ1-2
CSVRDRESSPLHF TGCAGCGTTAGGGACAGGGAATCTTCACCCCTCCACTTT TRBV29-1 once TRBD1 TRBJ1-6
CASSLIAGGQDFSYNEQFF TGTGCCAGCAGCTTAATCGCGGGGGGGCAGGATTTCTCCTACAATGAGCAGTTCTTC TRBV7-6 NA TRBD2 TRBJ2-1
CASGQVFNEKLFF TGTGCCTCGGGACAGGTGTTTAATGAAAAACTGTTTTTT TRBV15 NA TRBD1 TRBJ1-4
CASSAGPGQGTGELFF TGTGCCAGCAGCGCTGGACCGGGACAGGGCACCGGGGAGCTGTTTTTT TRBV9 NA TRBD1 TRBJ2-2
CASSSGQGANEQFF TGCGCCAGCAGCTCGGGGCAGGGGGCAAATGAGCAGTTCTTC TRBV5-1 NA TRBD1 TRBJ2-1
CATSRATGAEAFF TGTGCCACCAGCAGAGCCACCGGGGCTGAAGCTTTCTTT TRBV15 NA NA TRBJ1-1
CAISWDRGWNSPLHF TGTGCCATCAGCTGGGACAGGGGATGGAATTCACCCCTCCACTTT TRBV10-3 once TRBD1 TRBJ1-6
CASSFGRDTQYF TGTGCCAGCAGCTTCGGGAGGGATACGCAGTATTTT TRBV13 NA TRBD2 TRBJ2-3
CSVRASRGDTGELFF TGCAGCGTCAGAGCGAGCAGGGGTGACACCGGGGAGCTGTTTTTT TRBV29-1 once NA TRBJ2-2
CASTSQGGNQPQHF TGTGCCAGCACAAGTCAGGGCGGCAATCAGCCCCAGCATTTT TRBV2 NA NA TRBJ1-5
CASSTETRWYEQFF TGTGCCAGTAGTACGGAGACCCGGTGGTATGAGCAGTTCTTC TRBV19 NA NA TRBJ2-1
CASSPGQDNSPLHF TGTGCCAGCAGCCCTGGACAGGATAATTCACCCCTCCACTTT TRBV5-4 few TRBD1 TRBJ1-6
CASSLTGGFNEQYF TGCGCCAGCAGCCTGACAGGGGGCTTCAACGAGCAGTACTTC TRBV5-1 NA TRBD1 TRBJ2-7
CASSPWGGLAYTGELFF TGTGCCAGCAGCCCCTGGGGAGGACTAGCGTACACCGGGGAGCTGTTTTTT TRBV9 once TRBD2 TRBJ2-2
CASSEALAGANTGELFF TGTGCCAGCTCAGAGGCCCTAGCGGGGGCAAACACCGGGGAGCTGTTTTTT TRBV25-1 NA TRBD2 TRBJ2-2
CASRERTGPYNEQFF TGTGCCAGCAGGGAGCGGACAGGACCTTACAATGAGCAGTTCTTC TRBV6-1 once TRBD1 TRBJ2-1
CASRQAWEQYF TGTGCCAGCAGACAGGCCTGGGAGCAGTACTTC TRBV6-6 NA NA TRBJ2-7
CASSHDSPTAIYGYTF TGTGCCAGCAGCCACGATTCCCCGACAGCTATCTATGGCTACACCTTC TRBV4-2 NA NA TRBJ1-2
CASSVVEGDSQETQYF TGTGCCAGCAGCGTAGTAGAAGGGGACAGTCAAGAGACCCAGTACTTC TRBV9 NA TRBD1 TRBJ2-5
CASSPRGQGNYNEQFF TGTGCCAGCAGCCCACGGGGACAGGGGAACTACAATGAGCAGTTCTTC TRBV11-1 NA TRBD1 TRBJ2-1
CASSLSRDYGYTF TGTGCCAGCAGCTTAAGCAGGGACTATGGCTACACCTTC TRBV7-8 NA NA TRBJ1-2
CASSQEGTSAAGELFF TGTGCCAGCAGCCAAGAAGGGACTAGCGCTGCCGGGGAGCTGTTTTTT TRBV4-2 medium-sized TRBD2 TRBJ2-2
CASSPIWRGGLDTQYF TGTGCCAGCAGCCCGATCTGGCGGGGGGGTTTAGATACGCAGTATTTT TRBV7-8 NA TRBD2 TRBJ2-3
CASDTGEAFF TGTGCCAGCGATACAGGTGAAGCTTTCTTT TRBV6-1 NA NA TRBJ1-1
CASRVGSSYNSPLHF TGTGCCAGCCGGGTGGGGAGCTCCTATAATTCACCCCTCCACTTT TRBV27 NA NA TRBJ1-6
CAWSPGENTEAFF TGTGCCTGGAGTCCGGGGGAGAACACTGAAGCTTTCTTT TRBV30 NA NA TRBJ1-1
CASSQGTSGSYEQYF TGTGCCAGTAGTCAAGGGACTAGCGGCTCCTACGAGCAGTACTTC TRBV19 NA TRBD2 TRBJ2-7
CASSLGSLRTEAFF TGTGCCAGCAGCTTAGGAAGCCTAAGAACTGAAGCTTTCTTT TRBV11-2 NA NA TRBJ1-1
CASSDPRLSGGSYEQYF TGTGCCAGCAGTGACCCCAGGTTGAGCGGGGGGTCGTACGAGCAGTACTTC TRBV6-1 NA TRBD2 TRBJ2-7
CASSPRTGGNTIYF TGTGCCAGCAGCCCCCGGACAGGGGGCAACACCATATATTTT TRBV14 NA TRBD1 TRBJ1-3